This entry lists 14 T cell receptor beta chains sequenced from one sample in a study of T cells after yellow fever vaccination. TCRdb passed the 5' RACE reads through MiXCR, listing each CDR3 protein once. Of about 350,000 distinct CDR3 sequences in the sample, roughly 8.3% were seen once. The material sequenced was PBMCs, taken more than 40 days after the first yellow fever vaccination. These receptors all come from a man between 18 and 35 years old who received the YFV17D yellow fever vaccine.

This clonotype was counted ten times or more. J is TRBJ2-5 and V is TRBV20-1, with TRBD2 identical over 7 bases. This CDR3 is 14 amino acids long. Trimming cost V 1 base and J 5 bases; bases outside gene matches: 7. Germline CDR1 and CDR2: DFQATT and SNEGSKA (reference sequence). CDR3 sequence: CSARVTSVRETQYF. The CDR3 DNA reads TGCAGTGCTAGAGTAACTAGCGTTAGGGAGACCCAGTACTTC.

CDR3 nucleotide sequence: TGTGCCAGCAGCACCCCGGGGGGGCTGACTGAAGCTTTCTTT. Translation gives CASSTPGGLTEAFF. The chain combines TRBV6-2 or TRBV6-3 with TRBJ1-1, with D possibly matching TRBD1 (6 bases). V lost 6 bases and J lost 5, with 16 bases in between. Germline V gene sequence: CDR1 MNHEY, CDR2 SVGEGT. The CDR3 consists of 14 residues.

CDR3 in amino acids: CASSFTWGTDTQYF. DNA for the CDR3: TGCGCCAGCAGCTTCACATGGGGCACAGATACGCAGTATTTT. The rearrangement uses TRBV5-1 and TRBJ2-3, with D unclear. CDR1 SGHRS and CDR2 YFSETQ come from the germline V gene. Trimming left V 2 bases short and J 1 base short, with 8 bases between. This CDR3 region has 14 residues.

This chain joins TRBV29-1 and TRBJ2-2; TRBD2 agrees at 7 bases. CDR3 length equals 12 residues. The germline V gene encodes CDR1 SQVTM and CDR2 ANQGSEA. The J segment lost 4 bases and the V segment lost 7 bases, leaving 3 bases of the junction unmatched. This CDR3 reads CSGSGITGELFF. The DNA for the CDR3 is TGCAGCGGGAGCGGGATCACCGGGGAGCTGTTTTTT.

The chain combines TRBV7-2 with TRBJ2-1, with a weak D call TRBD1 (6 bases). The germline V gene has CDR1 SGHTA and CDR2 FQGNSA. CDR3 length: 15 amino acids. With 4 bases removed from V and 4 bases from J, the gap between germline ends came to 14 bases. CDR3 residues: CASSSGHRGYNEQFF. The DNA of the CDR3 is TGTGCCAGCAGCTCGGGACATCGGGGTTACAATGAGCAGTTCTTC.

V and J are TRBV6-2 or TRBV6-3 and TRBJ2-1; the match to TRBD2 covers 9 bases. The CDR3 length is 15 residues. V shed 2 bases, J shed 7 bases, and the junction held 6 bases outside the gene matches. Germline-derived CDR1 and CDR2 are MNHEY and SVGEGT. The CDR3 here is CASSYERGATNEQFF. DNA of the CDR3: TGTGCCAGCAGTTACGAGCGGGGGGCCACAAATGAGCAGTTCTTC.

This clonotype was found a few times. The chain uses TRBV5-1 and TRBJ2-2, with 7 positions matching TRBD2. The junction had 14 bases not matched to a gene; V was cut back by 7 bases and J by 5 bases. CDR3 length equals 16 residues. Germline CDR1 SGHRS, CDR2 YFSETQ. The CDR3 DNA reads TGCGCCAGCTGTGTGACCCTGCAGGGAGGGACCGGGGAGCTGTTTTTT. Translated, it gives CASCVTLQGGTGELFF.

The gene calls are TRBV20-1 and TRBJ1-3; weak D call: TRBD1 (5 bases). Germline V gene lookup returns CDR1 DFQATT and CDR2 SNEGSKA (reference sequence). V dropped 0 bases and J dropped 4 bases, with 13 bases sitting between them. The CDR3 sequence is 15 residues long. CDR3 region: CSARDRGYGGNTIYF. The CDR3 bases are TGCAGTGCTAGAGATCGGGGGTATGGCGGAAACACCATATATTTT.

The table lists this clonotype with a few counts. J is TRBJ2-2 and V is TRBV5-1; no clear D gene. This CDR3 contains 15 residues. V dropped 0 bases and J dropped 1 base, with 7 bases sitting between them. Germline V gene data show CDR1 as SGHRS and CDR2 as YFSETQ. CDR3 region: CASSLADGNTGELFF. The CDR3 DNA reads as TGCGCCAGCAGCTTGGCCGACGGGAACACCGGGGAGCTGTTTTTT.

This clonotype was counted ten times or more. This rearrangement joins TRBV12-3 or TRBV12-4 to TRBJ2-7, with 9 bases that match TRBD1. With 5 bases clipped from V and 8 bases from J, the junction kept 10 bases outside the gene matches. The CDR3 extends over 14 amino acids. The CDR3, as DNA: TGTGCCAGCAGTCCCCGGGACAGGGCTAAGAAGCAGTACTTC. This gives the protein CASSPRDRAKKQYF.

The J gene is TRBJ1-1, the V gene TRBV20-1; D not resolved. Trimming stripped 1 base from V and 10 bases from J, with 22 bases between. The germline gives CDR1 DFQATT, CDR2 SNEGSKA (reference sequence). This CDR3 region has 15 residues. CDR3 protein: CSARARQELRRRAFF. The CDR3 DNA sequence: TGCAGTGCTAGAGCTAGGCAGGAACTACGCAGAAGAGCTTTCTTT.

The chain is built from TRBV9 and TRBJ1-2, with 7 bases that match TRBD1. The CDR3 spans 15 residues. Germline V gene data show CDR1 as SGDLS and CDR2 as YYNGEE. V lost 0 bases and J lost 5; bases outside the gene matches: 7. CDR3 DNA: TGTGCCAGCAGCGTAGCCCAGACAGGGCGGTATGGCTACACCTTC. Translation: CASSVAQTGRYGYTF. Looking up the rest from reference TRBV9 and TRBJ1-2 gives the full variable domain: DSGVTQTPKHLITATGQRVTLRCSPRSGDLSVYWYQQSLDQGLQFLIQYYNGEERAKGNILERFSAQQFPDLHSELNLSSLELGDSALYFCASSVAQTGRYGYTFGSGTRLTVV.

The chain uses TRBV7-8 and TRBJ2-5; maybe TRBD2 (6 bases). V was pared by 2 bases and J by 0 bases, with 13 bases between. The germline V gene encodes CDR1 SGHVS and CDR2 FQNEAQ. The CDR3 totals 16 residues. The CDR3 reads CASSLHRGINQETQYF. CDR3 nucleotide sequence: TGTGCCAGCAGCTTACACCGGGGGATTAACCAAGAGACCCAGTACTTC.

The rearrangement joins TRBV29-1 to TRBJ2-1, with 9 positions matching TRBD2. The V and J ends lost 8 bases and 4 bases, in that order; junction bases with no gene match: 15. The CDR3 has 16 residues. From germline, CDR1 is SQVTM and CDR2 ANQGSEA. The CDR3 DNA sequence: TGCAGCACTGAGAGAGGGCTAGCGGGGTCTTACAATGAGCAGTTCTTC. Protein product: CSTERGLAGSYNEQFF.